These 9 T cell receptor beta chains originate from one sample sequenced in a study of shared clonotypes between healthy human individuals (dated by TCRdb to about 2020). Libraries were constructed by the immunoSEQ multiplex PCR assay. TCRdb retrieved this table from immuneACCESS and kept in-frame rearrangements only. Not all clones are present; in checked studies, unresolved V genes account for under half, and no reason is known for the remainder. Within this sample are about a million clones, with approximately 80% of them counted one time only. The leading ten clones occupy 0.89% of the sample. Sequences were obtained from memory CD4+ T cells from PBMCs. The sample's cell subset or site label, decoded: CD45RA-negative fraction. Source of these receptors: a man aged 18 to 29 in good health. Some clones in this sample may be carry-over from other donors' samples.

In the case of this clone: Additional DNA sequences in this sample encode the identical CDR3. The chain employs TRBV18 and TRBJ2-6, with 7 bases identical to TRBD1. J lost 1 base, V lost 3 bases, and 0 bases had no gene match. CDR1 is KGHSH, CDR2 LQKENI, per germline. The length of the CDR3 is 15 residues. The CDR3: CASSPDRSGANVLTF. The CDR3, as DNA: TGTGCCAGCTCACCGGACAGGTCTGGGGCCAACGTCCTGACTTTC.

The chain is built from TRBV25-1 and TRBJ1-5; perhaps TRBD1 as D (6 bases). Per germline, CDR1 MGHDK and CDR2 SYGVNS. V lost 7 bases to trimming and J lost 4 bases, with 14 bases between them. The CDR3 runs 14 residues. Here the CDR3 reads CASIIRGANQPQHF. The CDR3 DNA reads TGTGCCAGCATTATCAGGGGCGCTAATCAGCCCCAGCATTTT.

This clone showed up just a few times. The gene calls are TRBV14 and TRBJ2-3, with TRBD1 as a possible D gene (6 bases). Trimming removed 4 bases at V and 2 bases at J, with 16 bases between. This CDR3 spans 16 amino acids. The germline gives CDR1 SGHDN, CDR2 FVKESK. CDR3 coding DNA: TGTGCCAGCAGCCGGGGACAAGGAGCCCACACAGATACGCAGTATTTT. This translates into CASSRGQGAHTDTQYF. Together with reference TRBV14 and TRBJ2-3, the CDR3 gives the full variable domain: EAGVTQFPSHSVIEKGQTVTLRCDPISGHDNLYWYRRVMGKEIKFLLHFVKESKQDESGMPNNRFLAERTGGTYSTLKVQPAELEDSGVYFCASSRGQGAHTDTQYFGPGTRLTVL.

Details on this clone: Other DNA sequences from this sample encode an identical CDR3 as well. The V gene is TRBV7-2, the J gene TRBJ1-2; no clear D. Trimming pared 1 base from V and 8 bases from J, leaving 8 bases between. Germline V CDR1 and CDR2: SGHTA, FQGNSA. This CDR3 comprises 12 residues. The CDR3 DNA follows: TGTGCCAGCAGCTTAGAGGTGGGGGGCTACACCTTC. It codes for CASSLEVGGYTF.

J is TRBJ2-5 and V is TRBV14; D gene uncertain. The CDR3 runs to 15 residues. Germline assignment: CDR1 SGHDN and CDR2 FVKESK. V gave up 1 base and J gave up 2 bases, with 11 bases separating them. This chain's CDR3 is CASSQVGQPQETQYF. For the CDR3, the DNA is TGTGCCAGCAGCCAAGTAGGGCAGCCTCAAGAGACCCAGTACTTC.

The rearrangement uses TRBV6-1 and TRBJ1-1, with D perhaps TRBD1 (5 bases). CDR3 size: 13 residues. Germline V gene sequence: CDR1 MNHNS, CDR2 SASEGT. Trimming cost V 3 bases and J 7 bases, with 12 bases left between them. CDR3 sequence (DNA): TGTGCCAGCAGTGACTCGGGACTGAATGAAGCTTTCTTT. It specifies CASSDSGLNEAFF.

To note about this clone: Other DNA sequences from this sample encode an identical CDR3 as well. V usage is TRBV6-1 and J usage is TRBJ2-1; D is ambiguous. The CDR3 is 11 amino acids. V was cut by 6 bases and J by 9 bases, with 9 bases left in between. Germline assignment: CDR1 MNHNS and CDR2 SASEGT. The CDR3 DNA is TGTGCCAGCAGGGCCGATAGTGAGCAGTTCTTC. Its translation: CASRADSEQFF.

The chain has TRBV7-2 and TRBJ2-3; 9 bases match TRBD2. The CDR3 sequence is 16 residues long. The V segment lost 2 bases and the J segment 4 bases; nucleotides outside the gene matches: 7. Looked up from germline, CDR1 is SGHTA and CDR2 is FQGNSA. The CDR3: CASSLRGGRAPDTQYF. The DNA for the CDR3 is TGTGCCAGCAGCTTAAGAGGCGGGAGGGCCCCAGATACGCAGTATTTT.

The sample holds many counts of this clone. This rearrangement joins TRBV7-6 to TRBJ2-5; D is unclear. Trimming took off 7 bases at V and 2 bases at J, with 14 bases between the two ends. CDR3 length: 14 residues. Germline V gives CDR1 SGHVS, CDR2 FNYEAQ. The DNA of the CDR3 is TGTGCCAGCACCTCCAGCCAGACGCAAGAGACCCAGTACTTC. The encoded protein is CASTSSQTQETQYF.